These 23 T cell receptor beta chains were sequenced from one sample in a study of blood T cell repertoires in COVID-19 (dated by TCRdb to about 2020). Library prep was done by the immunoSEQ multiplex PCR assay. Sourced from immuneACCESS, this table was stored by TCRdb with only in-frame sequences that have V and J called. A share of the clones is absent; for the studies checked, an unresolved V gene accounts for under half, and the remainder has no known explanation. This sample gives some 250,000 clones in total; approximately 85% of them show up just once. Jointly, the top ten make up 1.5% to 2% of the sample. The sample consisted of PBMCs or T cells enriched from blood (not recorded which). All receptors come from a woman in her fifties or sixties who had recovered from COVID-19.

This chain uses TRBV21-1 with TRBJ2-1; TRBD2 was called by the table and not checked on the DNA. TRBV21-1 is a pseudogene segment. CDR3 length equals 15 residues. Here the CDR3 DNA reads TGTGCCAGCAGCCCGAACCGGGTTTCCTACAATGAGCAGTTCTTC. It codes for CASSPNRVSYNEQFF.

The chain uses TRBV7-9 and TRBJ1-1, with 7 bases that match TRBD1. Trimming removed 3 bases from V and 6 bases from J; junction bases left unmatched: 7. This CDR3 has 14 amino acids. Germline-derived CDR1 and CDR2 are SEHNR and FQNEAQ (reference sequence). In DNA, the CDR3 is TGTGCCAGCAGCTTTGGGACAGCCGGGGCTGAAGCTTTCTTT. Residues: CASSFGTAGAEAFF.

CDR3 nucleotide sequence: TGTGCCAGCAGTGGTCAGGGGGCAAATGAGCAGTTCTTC. It specifies CASSGQGANEQFF. The chain combines TRBV2 with TRBJ2-1; the match to TRBD1 covers 8 bases. Germline CDR1 reads SNHLY; CDR2 reads FYNNEI. CDR3 length equals 13 residues. J lost 7 bases, V lost 4 bases, and 3 bases had no gene match.

The rearrangement joins TRBV6-2 or TRBV6-3 to TRBJ2-7; 11 bases are shared with TRBD2. Germline V CDR1 and CDR2: MNHEY, SVGEGT. Germline trimming cut 4 bases from V and 3 bases from J; bases unmatched to any gene: 5. This CDR3 spans 15 amino acids. The CDR3 loop is CASSLTSGIVYEQYF. The CDR3 region has the DNA TGTGCCAGCAGTTTGACTAGCGGGATTGTCTACGAGCAGTACTTC.

In this sample, this clone turned up a few times. The rearrangement uses TRBV20-1 and TRBJ2-7; 9 nucleotides agree with TRBD1. The ends lost 3 bases at V and 4 bases at J; junction bases unmatched: 7. The germline CDR1 and CDR2 sequences are DFQATT and SNEGSKA (reference sequence). This CDR3 contains 14 residues. The CDR3 reads CSASSGQGHYEQYF. The CDR3 bases are TGCAGTGCTAGTTCAGGACAGGGGCATTACGAGCAGTACTTC.

The J gene is TRBJ2-2, the V gene TRBV5-4, with D perhaps TRBD2 (7 bases). V lost 1 base and J lost 6, with 13 bases in between. The length of the CDR3 is 15 residues. Looked up from germline, CDR1 is SGHNT and CDR2 is YYREEE (reference sequence). The CDR3 loop is CASSLILGGAGELFF. CDR3 nucleotide sequence: TGTGCCAGCAGCTTGATACTAGGGGGGGCCGGGGAGCTGTTTTTT.

The V gene is TRBV7-6, the J gene TRBJ1-1; 12 bases line up with TRBD1. V gave up 1 base and J gave up 7 bases; unmatched junction bases: 7. The CDR3 consists of 16 residues. CDR1 and CDR2 from the germline V gene are SGHVS and FNYEAQ. CDR3 sequence: CASSLVLGTGGLEAFF. CDR3 nucleotides: TGTGCCAGCAGCTTAGTCCTCGGGACAGGGGGCCTTGAAGCTTTCTTT.

The chain links TRBV5-1 to TRBJ2-5, with 10 bases fitting TRBD2. This CDR3 contains 16 residues. V gave up 4 bases and J gave up 6 bases; unmatched junction bases: 12. Germline loops: CDR1 SGHRS, CDR2 YFSETQ. The DNA for the CDR3 is TGCGCCAGCAGCAATCAGGCGGCTAGCGGGAGTAAGACCCAGTACTTC. Encoded protein: CASSNQAASGSKTQYF.

This sequence joins TRBV12-3 or TRBV12-4 and TRBJ1-3, with 9 bases that match TRBD1. The ends lost 4 bases at V and 9 bases at J; junction bases unmatched: 4. This CDR3 is built from 13 residues. The chain's CDR3 is CASSSQGAGTIYF. As DNA, the CDR3 is TGTGCCAGCAGTTCACAGGGGGCTGGCACCATATATTTT.

The gene calls are TRBV11-3 and TRBJ2-1, with D possibly being TRBD2 (6 bases). V was clipped by 2 bases and J by 7 bases, with 12 bases between them. CDR1 SGHNT and CDR2 YENEEA come from the germline V gene. This CDR3 is built from 14 residues. CDR3 residues: CASSLRGTGNEQFF. Here the CDR3 DNA reads TGTGCCAGCAGCTTACGCGGGACCGGGAATGAGCAGTTCTTC.

The rearrangement links TRBV19 to TRBJ1-5, with TRBD1 matching over 9 bases. The CDR3 spans 15 residues. Germline CDR1 LNHDA, CDR2 SQIVND (reference sequence). The J segment lost 4 bases and the V segment lost 4 bases, leaving 5 bases of the junction unmatched. The CDR3 reads CASSTTGGANQPQHF. DNA of the CDR3: TGTGCCAGTAGTACCACAGGGGGCGCGAATCAGCCCCAGCATTTT. Variable domain in full (rest from reference TRBV19 and TRBJ1-5): DGGITQSPKYLFRKEGQNVTLSCEQNLNHDAMYWYRQDPGQGLRLIYYSQIVNDFQKGDIAEGYSVSREKKESFPLTVTSAQKNPTAFYLCASSTTGGANQPQHFGDGTRLSIL.

The rearrangement links TRBV29-1 to TRBJ2-3, with 8 bases fitting TRBD2. This CDR3 contains 15 residues. Trimming took 4 bases from V and 1 from J; bases not matched to a gene: 7. The germline V gene has CDR1 SQVTM and CDR2 ANQGSEA. CDR3 sequence (DNA): TGCAGCGTTGGCGCGGGGGGCATAGGCACAGATACGCAGTATTTT. Its translation is CSVGAGGIGTDTQYF.

The chain uses TRBV15 and TRBJ2-3, with 8 positions matching TRBD2. J was trimmed by 6 bases and V by 0 bases; bases with no gene match: 5. This CDR3 contains 15 residues. Germline lookup yields CDR1 LNHNV and CDR2 YYDKDF (reference sequence). CDR3 nucleotide sequence: TGTGCCACCAGCAGAGATCCGGGACTAGTCGATACGCAGTATTTT. This codes for CATSRDPGLVDTQYF.

The chain couples TRBV5-1 to TRBJ2-5; TRBD2 matches at 10 bases. The CDR3 is 15 residues long. J lost 5 bases, V lost 5 bases, and 9 bases had no gene match. The germline V gene has CDR1 SGHRS and CDR2 YFSETQ. For the CDR3, the DNA is TGCGCCAGCAGATCCGGGACTAGCGCATCGGAGACCCAGTACTTC. Residues: CASRSGTSASETQYF.

The chain has TRBV5-1 and TRBJ2-1; TRBD1 is a possible D gene (6 bases). CDR3 length equals 16 residues. From germline, CDR1 is SGHRS and CDR2 YFSETQ. V was cut by 4 bases and J by 1 base, with 15 bases left in between. CDR3 DNA sequence: TGCGCCAGCAGCCCTGACACAGGGCCTTCCTACAATGAGCAGTTCTTC. Residues: CASSPDTGPSYNEQFF.

The chain has TRBV7-9 and TRBJ2-7; D remains ambiguous. V lost 8 bases and J 3 bases, leaving 14 bases between the germline ends. The germline gives CDR1 SEHNR, CDR2 FQNEAQ (reference sequence). The length of the CDR3 is 13 residues. DNA for the CDR3: TGTGCCAGCGGTCGACCCTCGGGCTACGAGCAGTACTTC. This sequence encodes CASGRPSGYEQYF.

The V call is TRBV27, the J call TRBJ2-3; possibly TRBD1 for D (5 bases). Germline V gene lookup returns CDR1 MNHEY and CDR2 SMNVEV (reference sequence). Trimming stripped 3 bases from V and 5 bases from J, with 9 bases between. The length of the CDR3 is 13 residues. The CDR3 DNA reads as TGTGCCAGCAGTTTCAGGGTCGGAGATACGCAGTATTTT. Translated, it gives CASSFRVGDTQYF.

This clone was seen a few times. The chain carries TRBV19 and TRBJ2-7; the match to TRBD2 covers 11 bases. Germline CDR1 reads LNHDA; CDR2 reads SQIVND (reference sequence). Trimming took 8 bases from V and 0 from J; bases not matched to a gene: 6. CDR3 length: 15 residues. The CDR3 DNA reads TGTGCCAGTGGGGCTAGCGGGAGGTTCTCCTACGAGCAGTACTTC. It codes for CASGASGRFSYEQYF.

This clone was recorded only once. The V and J genes are TRBV10-3 and TRBJ2-1; 15 bases are shared with TRBD2. V dropped 6 bases and J dropped 0; count of bases not matched to a gene: 9. Per germline, CDR1 ENHRY and CDR2 SYGVKD. This CDR3 is 19 amino acids long. The CDR3 loop reads CAISLGTSGRSSSYNEQFF. CDR3 sequence (DNA): TGTGCCATCAGCCTAGGGACTAGCGGGAGGTCGAGCTCCTACAATGAGCAGTTCTTC.

This rearrangement joins TRBV21-1 to TRBJ2-3; the D call of TRBD2 is as the table states it, not checked on the DNA. TRBV21-1 is given as a pseudogene. The CDR3 contains 15 residues. The CDR3 loop reads CASSKVHTGTDTQYF. The CDR3 DNA is TGTGCCAGCAGCAAAGTTCATACGGGCACAGATACGCAGTATTTT.

This sequence joins TRBV9 and TRBJ2-3, with a possible D match to TRBD2 (6 bases). Germline V gene sequence: CDR1 SGDLS, CDR2 YYNGEE. The CDR3 covers 15 residues. Trimming removed 4 bases at V and 1 base at J, with 13 bases between. CDR3 sequence (DNA): TGTGCCAGCAGCCCAAGACTAGGGGGCACAGATACGCAGTATTTT. It codes for CASSPRLGGTDTQYF.

V and J are TRBV27 and TRBJ2-1; no definite D call. V shed 2 bases and J shed 8 bases, with 10 bases lying between them. Germline CDR1 MNHEY, CDR2 SMNVEV (reference sequence). The CDR3 consists of 13 residues. The DNA for the CDR3 is TGTGCCAGCAGTTTACGTGGGCGCGATGAGCAGTTCTTC. It encodes CASSLRGRDEQFF.

The rearrangement joins TRBV30 to TRBJ2-3, with TRBD2 matching over 8 bases. This CDR3 is built from 17 residues. The junction had 10 bases not matched to a gene; V was cut back by 0 bases and J by 2 bases. Germline V gene lookup returns CDR1 GTSNPN and CDR2 SVGIG (reference sequence). The CDR3 DNA reads TGTGCCTGGAGTGTACGGGAGGGCAGGAAGCTCACAGATACGCAGTATTTT. Translated, it gives CAWSVREGRKLTDTQYF.